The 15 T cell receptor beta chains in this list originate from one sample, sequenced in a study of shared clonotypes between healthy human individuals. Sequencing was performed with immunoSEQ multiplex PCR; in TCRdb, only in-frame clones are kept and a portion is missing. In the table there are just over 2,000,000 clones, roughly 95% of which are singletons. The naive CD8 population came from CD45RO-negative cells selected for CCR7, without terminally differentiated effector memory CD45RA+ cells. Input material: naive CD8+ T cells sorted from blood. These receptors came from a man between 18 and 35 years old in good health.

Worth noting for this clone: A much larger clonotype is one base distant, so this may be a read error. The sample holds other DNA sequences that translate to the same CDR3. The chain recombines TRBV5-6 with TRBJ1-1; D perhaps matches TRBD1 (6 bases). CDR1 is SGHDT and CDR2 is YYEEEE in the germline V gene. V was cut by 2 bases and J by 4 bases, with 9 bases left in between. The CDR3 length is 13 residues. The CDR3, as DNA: TGTGCCAGCAGCTTAGGGGGTGGCACTGAAGCTTTCTTT. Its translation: CASSLGGGTEAFF.

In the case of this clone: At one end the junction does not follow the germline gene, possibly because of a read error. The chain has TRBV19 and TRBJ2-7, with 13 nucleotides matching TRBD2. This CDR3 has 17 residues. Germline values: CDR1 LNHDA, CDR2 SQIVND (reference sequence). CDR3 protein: CASSLYGLAGDSNEQYF. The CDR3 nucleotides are TGTGCCAGTAGTTTGTATGGACTAGCGGGAGACTCCAACGAGCAGTACTTC. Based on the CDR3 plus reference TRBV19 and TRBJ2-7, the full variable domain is DGGITQSPKYLFRKEGQNVTLSCEQNLNHDAMYWYRQDPGQGLRLIYYSQIVNDFQKGDIAEGYSVSREKKESFPLTVTSAQKNPTAFYLCASSLYGLAGDSNEQYFGPGTRLTVT.

The CDR3 DNA sequence: TGCGCCAGCACCCCGGGGGGGGCCGGAAACACCATATATTTT. It yields the protein CASTPGGAGNTIYF. The rearrangement joins TRBV10-2 to TRBJ1-3; TRBD1 is a possible D gene (6 bases). This CDR3 contains 14 residues. V was trimmed by 7 bases and J by 4 bases, leaving 14 bases between them. Germline values: CDR1 WSHSY, CDR2 SAAADI.

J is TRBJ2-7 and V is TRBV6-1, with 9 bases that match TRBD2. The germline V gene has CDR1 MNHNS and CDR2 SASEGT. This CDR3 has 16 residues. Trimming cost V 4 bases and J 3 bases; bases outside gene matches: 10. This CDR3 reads CASSGEGTSIDYEQYF. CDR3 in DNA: TGTGCCAGCAGTGGGGAGGGGACTAGCATTGACTACGAGCAGTACTTC.

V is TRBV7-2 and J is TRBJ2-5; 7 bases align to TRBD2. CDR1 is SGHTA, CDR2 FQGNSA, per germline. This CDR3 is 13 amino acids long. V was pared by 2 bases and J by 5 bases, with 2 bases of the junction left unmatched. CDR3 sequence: CASSLNGGETQYF. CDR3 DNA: TGTGCCAGCAGCTTAAACGGGGGGGAGACCCAGTACTTC.

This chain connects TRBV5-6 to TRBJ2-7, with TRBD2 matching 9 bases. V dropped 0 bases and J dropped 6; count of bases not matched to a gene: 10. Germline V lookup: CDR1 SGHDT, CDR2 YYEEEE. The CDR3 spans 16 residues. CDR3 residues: CASSLDGGRASAEQYF. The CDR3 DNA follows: TGTGCCAGCAGCTTGGATGGCGGGAGGGCCTCGGCCGAGCAGTACTTC.

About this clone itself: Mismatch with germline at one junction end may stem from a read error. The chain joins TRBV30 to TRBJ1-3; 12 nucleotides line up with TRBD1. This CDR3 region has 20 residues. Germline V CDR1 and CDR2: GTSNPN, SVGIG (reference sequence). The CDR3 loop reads CAWSVGKISGTGGSGSTIYF. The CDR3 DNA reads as TGTGCCTGGAGTGTGGGAAAAATCTCCGGGACAGGGGGCTCTGGAAGCACCATATATTTT. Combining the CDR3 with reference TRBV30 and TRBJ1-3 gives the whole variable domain SQTIHQWPATLVQPVGSPLSLECTVEGTSNPNLYWYRQAAGRGLQLLFYSVGIGQISSEVPQNLSASRPQDRQFILSSKKLLLSDSGFYLCAWSVGKISGTGGSGSTIYFGEGSWLTVV.

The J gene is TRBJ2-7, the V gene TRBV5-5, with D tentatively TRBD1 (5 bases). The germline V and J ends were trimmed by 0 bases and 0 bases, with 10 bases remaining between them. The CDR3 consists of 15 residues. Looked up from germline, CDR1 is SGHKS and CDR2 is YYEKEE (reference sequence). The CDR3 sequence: CASSLGWQGSYEQYF. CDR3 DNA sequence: TGTGCCAGCAGCTTGGGGTGGCAGGGCTCCTACGAGCAGTACTTC. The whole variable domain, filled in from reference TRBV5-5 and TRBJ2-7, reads DAGVTQSPTHLIKTRGQQVTLRCSPISGHKSVSWYQQVLGQGPQFIFQYYEKEERGRGNFPDRFSARQFPNYSSELNVNALLLGDSALYLCASSLGWQGSYEQYFGPGTRLTVT.

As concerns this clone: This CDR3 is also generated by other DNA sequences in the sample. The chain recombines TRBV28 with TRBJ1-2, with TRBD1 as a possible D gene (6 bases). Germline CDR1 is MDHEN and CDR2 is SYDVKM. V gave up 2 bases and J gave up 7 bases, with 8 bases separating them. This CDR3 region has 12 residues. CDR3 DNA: TGTGCCAGCAGTTTAAGAGGGGGTGGCTACACCTTC. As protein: CASSLRGGGYTF.

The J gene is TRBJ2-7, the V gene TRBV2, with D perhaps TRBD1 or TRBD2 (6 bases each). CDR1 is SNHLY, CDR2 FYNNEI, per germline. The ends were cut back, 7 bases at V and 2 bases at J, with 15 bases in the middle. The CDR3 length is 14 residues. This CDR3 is CASNPGAGPYEQYF. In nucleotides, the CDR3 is TGTGCCAGCAATCCGGGGGCAGGCCCCTACGAGCAGTACTTC.

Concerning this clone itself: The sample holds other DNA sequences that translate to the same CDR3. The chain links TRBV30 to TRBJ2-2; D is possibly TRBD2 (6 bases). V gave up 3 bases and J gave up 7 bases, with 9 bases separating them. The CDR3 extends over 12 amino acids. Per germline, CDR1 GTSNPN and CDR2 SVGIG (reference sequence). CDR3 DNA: TGTGCCTGGAGCCCCGGGGGCGGGGAGCTGTTTTTT. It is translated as CAWSPGGGELFF.

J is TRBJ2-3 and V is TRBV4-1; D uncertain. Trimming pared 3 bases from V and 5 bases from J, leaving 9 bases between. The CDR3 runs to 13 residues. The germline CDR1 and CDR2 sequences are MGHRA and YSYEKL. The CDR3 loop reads CASSQSLGDTQYF. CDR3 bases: TGCGCCAGCAGCCAGAGTCTAGGAGATACGCAGTATTTT.

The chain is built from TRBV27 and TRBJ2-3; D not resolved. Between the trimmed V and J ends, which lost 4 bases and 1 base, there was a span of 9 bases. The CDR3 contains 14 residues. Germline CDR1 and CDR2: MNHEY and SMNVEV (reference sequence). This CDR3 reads CASSSNSGTDTQYF. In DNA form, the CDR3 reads TGTGCCAGCAGTTCCAACTCCGGCACAGATACGCAGTATTTT.

The CDR3, as DNA: TGCAGCGCCGGGACAGGGAAGGACTACGAGCAGTACTTC. Its translation is CSAGTGKDYEQYF. The genes are TRBV29-1 and TRBJ2-7; 9 nucleotides align to TRBD1. This CDR3 comprises 13 residues. Germline-derived CDR1 and CDR2 are SQVTM and ANQGSEA. The V gene end was trimmed by 7 bases and the J gene end by 3 bases; junction bases not matched to a gene: 7.

CDR3 DNA sequence: TGTGCCAGCAGTGGGACAGCCTCCTACAATGAGCAGTTCTTC. Protein sequence: CASSGTASYNEQFF. J is TRBJ2-1 and V is TRBV9; 7 bases align to TRBD1. V lost 5 bases to trimming and J lost 0 bases; unmatched junction nucleotides: 2. The CDR3 is 14 residues long. The V gene's germline CDR1 is SGDLS and CDR2 YYNGEE.